The 29 T cell receptor beta chains below come from one sample, sequenced in a study of T cells after yellow fever vaccination. From the 5' RACE reads, TCRdb called clonotypes with MiXCR, one entry per CDR3 protein. Among hundreds of thousands of distinct CDR3 sequences listed, under 15% were seen once. The sequencing used CD4+ T cells sorted from PBMCs, collected 15 days after the yellow fever booster vaccination. The source is a man in his late teens or twenties who received the YFV17D yellow fever vaccine.

V usage is TRBV20-1 and J usage is TRBJ2-4; D may match TRBD1 or TRBD2 (5 bases each). The V end was cut by 4 bases, the J end by 2 bases, with 12 bases between. CDR3 size: 14 residues. Germline-derived CDR1 and CDR2 are DFQATT and SNEGSKA (reference sequence). As DNA, the CDR3 is TGCAGTGCTACCGGGACCGCGACCAAAAACATTCAGTACTTC. It encodes CSATGTATKNIQYF.

The rearrangement links TRBV20-1 to TRBJ1-2; D is possibly TRBD1 (6 bases). The length of the CDR3 is 16 residues. The germline CDR1 and CDR2 sequences are DFQATT and SNEGSKA (reference sequence). The V and J ends lost 1 base and 0 bases respectively, with 15 bases between them. The CDR3 reads CSARAGKGGANYGYTF. As DNA, the CDR3 is TGCAGTGCTAGAGCAGGCAAGGGGGGTGCTAACTATGGCTACACCTTC.

The V gene is TRBV7-8, the J gene TRBJ2-3; D is unclear. V lost 4 bases and J 2 bases, leaving 10 bases between the germline ends. The CDR3 length is 14 residues. Germline V CDR1 and CDR2: SGHVS, FQNEAQ. CDR3 nucleotides: TGTGCCAGCAGCTCGACATCTTACACAGATACGCAGTATTTT. This codes for CASSSTSYTDTQYF.

This clonotype was recorded a few times. The chain carries TRBV3-1 and TRBJ2-4; D tentatively fits TRBD1 or TRBD2 (5 bases each). This CDR3 spans 15 amino acids. V lost 6 bases and J 5 bases, leaving 17 bases between the germline ends. Looked up from germline, CDR1 is LGHDT and CDR2 is YNNKEL (reference sequence). CDR3 sequence: CASSSVGASQNIQYF. DNA for the CDR3: TGTGCCAGCAGTTCCGTCGGGGCTAGCCAAAACATTCAGTACTTC.

This chain joins TRBV5-6 and TRBJ2-3, with D perhaps assigned TRBD1 or TRBD2 (5 bases each). V shed 5 bases and J shed 4 bases, with 29 bases lying between them. This CDR3 has 19 amino acids. CDR1 and CDR2 (germline): SGHDT, YYEEEE. The CDR3 sequence: CASRPRQPGRPPGPDTQYF. The DNA of the CDR3 is TGTGCCAGCAGGCCACGTCAACCGGGACGCCCCCCAGGGCCAGATACGCAGTATTTT.

This clonotype has more than one count but fewer than ten. V usage is TRBV10-3 and J usage is TRBJ2-5; 9 bases match TRBD2. V trimming: 2 bases; J trimming: 5 bases; junction bases outside the gene matches: 12. Germline CDR1 reads ENHRY; CDR2 reads SYGVKD. The CDR3 runs to 17 residues. In nucleotides, the CDR3 is TGTGCCATCAGTGAGCAGGAAATACTAGCGGGCAGGGAGACCCAGTACTTC. Amino acids: CAISEQEILAGRETQYF.

This chain joins TRBV6-6 and TRBJ1-4, with D unresolved. V was cut by 6 bases and J by 7 bases, with 9 bases left in between. CDR3 size: 12 residues. The germline CDR1 and CDR2 sequences are MNHNY and SVGAGI (reference sequence). The CDR3 reads CASRQSIEKLFF. CDR3 coding DNA: TGTGCCAGCAGACAGAGCATTGAAAAACTGTTTTTT.

V and J are TRBV7-2 and TRBJ1-4, with TRBD1 matching over 8 bases. The CDR3 sequence is 18 residues long. Germline CDR1 is SGHTA and CDR2 is FQGNSA. The ends lost 5 bases at V and 0 bases at J; junction bases unmatched: 11. CDR3 protein: CASSRRQLDRATNEKLFF. CDR3 bases: TGTGCCAGCAGCCGAAGACAATTGGACAGGGCAACTAATGAAAAACTGTTTTTT.

In nucleotides, the CDR3 is TGTGCCAGCAGTTACTCGCCCCTGGGGGAAACTGAAGCTTTCTTT. Its translation is CASSYSPLGETEAFF. This chain links TRBV6-5 with TRBJ1-1; possibly TRBD1 for D (5 bases). Germline V lookup: CDR1 MNHEY, CDR2 SVGAGI. The germline V and J ends were trimmed by 0 bases and 5 bases, with 13 bases remaining between them. CDR3 size: 15 residues.

The gene calls are TRBV12-3 or TRBV12-4 and TRBJ2-7, with TRBD2 as a possible D gene (6 bases). Trimming cost V 1 base and J 4 bases, with 14 bases left between them. The CDR3 has 15 amino acids. CDR3 DNA: TGTGCCAGCAGTTTAGGGCCCACGGGAGCGTACGAGCAGTACTTC. Protein: CASSLGPTGAYEQYF.

This clonotype was observed a handful of times. The chain employs TRBV7-3 and TRBJ2-3, with 8 bases matching TRBD2. The CDR3 spans 17 residues. Trimming cost V 5 bases and J 6 bases; bases outside gene matches: 16. Germline values: CDR1 SGHTA, CDR2 FQGTGA. CDR3 sequence (DNA): TGTGCCAGCAGCCATTCGGTATCCGGGGGGGCGCCGGATACGCAGTATTTT. Translated: CASSHSVSGGAPDTQYF.

This clonotype has just a few counts. The CDR3 nucleotides read TGTGCCAGCCTTGGTTCGGGGCCTCAACTGTTTTTT. Encoded protein: CASLGSGPQLFF. The chain joins TRBV28 to TRBJ1-4; TRBD1 might be the D (5 bases). The CDR3 is made up of 12 amino acids. Germline V gene lookup returns CDR1 MDHEN and CDR2 SYDVKM. V lost 8 bases to trimming and J lost 12 bases, with 16 bases between them.

This clonotype was counted only a few times. This sequence joins TRBV7-9 and TRBJ2-3; 7 bases match TRBD2. The CDR3 covers 13 residues. From germline, CDR1 is SEHNR and CDR2 FQNEAQ (reference sequence). The J segment lost 7 bases and the V segment lost 1 base, leaving 2 bases of the junction unmatched. CDR3 amino acids: CASSLERGHTQYF. The CDR3 bases are TGTGCCAGCAGCTTAGAGCGGGGTCATACGCAGTATTTT.

This clonotype was detected a few times. The chain joins TRBV11-3 to TRBJ2-3; 9 bases line up with TRBD2. Germline-derived CDR1 and CDR2 are SGHNT and YENEEA. V trimming: 1 base; J trimming: 2 bases; junction bases outside the gene matches: 1. This CDR3 has 15 amino acids. DNA of the CDR3: TGTGCCAGCAGCTTAGGGGGACTAGCCACAGATACGCAGTATTTT. Encoded protein: CASSLGGLATDTQYF.

V is TRBV9 and J is TRBJ2-1; 8 bases line up with TRBD2. CDR3 length: 15 residues. V trimming: 0 bases; J trimming: 9 bases; junction bases outside the gene matches: 8. Germline loops: CDR1 SGDLS, CDR2 YYNGEE. In DNA, the CDR3 is TGTGCCAGCAGCGTAGCGGGGGGGCTTTATGGTGAGCAGTTCTTC. Protein sequence: CASSVAGGLYGEQFF.

This chain connects TRBV24-1 to TRBJ2-1, with D hard to call. Trimming took 5 bases from V and 6 from J, leaving 4 bases between them. Germline V lookup: CDR1 KGHDR, CDR2 SFDVKD. CDR3 length equals 11 residues. CDR3 DNA sequence: TGTGCCACCAGTGGAGGCAATGAGCAGTTCTTC. Translated, it gives CATSGGNEQFF.

The chain has TRBV7-8 and TRBJ2-1, with 7 positions matching TRBD2. The CDR3 totals 14 residues. The V segment lost 7 bases and the J segment 6 bases; nucleotides outside the gene matches: 9. Germline CDR1 reads SGHVS; CDR2 reads FQNEAQ. The CDR3 sequence is CASNAAGVLNEQFF. In DNA form, the CDR3 reads TGTGCCAGCAACGCTGCGGGGGTACTCAATGAGCAGTTCTTC.

A few counts support this clonotype. CDR3 residues: CASSVYGDATEAFF. In nucleotides, the CDR3 is TGTGCCAGCAGTGTTTACGGGGACGCCACTGAAGCTTTCTTT. The chain couples TRBV25-1 to TRBJ1-1; maybe TRBD1 (5 bases). In germline, CDR1 is MGHDK, CDR2 SYGVNS. The CDR3 totals 14 residues. Trimming pared 4 bases from V and 4 bases from J, leaving 13 bases between. Supplemented by reference TRBV25-1 and TRBJ1-1, the full variable domain reads EADIYQTPRYLVIGTGKKITLECSQTMGHDKMYWYQQDPGMELHLIHYSYGVNSTEKGDLSSESTVSRIRTEHFPLTLESARPSHTSQYLCASSVYGDATEAFFGQGTRLTVV.

CDR3 protein: CASSLDVRDYGYTF. The CDR3 nucleotides are TGTGCCAGCAGCTTAGATGTCCGAGACTATGGCTACACCTTC. The V and J genes are TRBV7-9 and TRBJ1-2; D remains unclear. This CDR3 is built from 14 residues. The V end lost 1 base, the J end lost 3 bases, and 9 bases lay between the germline ends. Germline loops: CDR1 SEHNR, CDR2 FQNEAQ (reference sequence).

The chain employs TRBV20-1 and TRBJ1-1; D not certain. The germline V and J ends were trimmed by 1 base and 2 bases, with 11 bases remaining between them. The CDR3 is 14 amino acids. The germline V gene has CDR1 DFQATT and CDR2 SNEGSKA (reference sequence). The CDR3 nucleotides are TGCAGTGCTAGAGGGGCAGCCCCTAACACTGAAGCTTTCTTT. As protein: CSARGAAPNTEAFF.

The table lists this clonotype with a few counts. J is TRBJ2-3 and V is TRBV24-1; 7 bases map to TRBD2. The ends lost 5 bases at V and 2 bases at J; junction bases unmatched: 6. This CDR3 has 15 amino acids. Looked up from germline, CDR1 is KGHDR and CDR2 is SFDVKD. The CDR3 DNA reads TGTGCCACCAGTGGGGCGGGACTACCCACAGATACGCAGTATTTT. Translated, it gives CATSGAGLPTDTQYF.

This clonotype was observed a handful of times. The chain carries TRBV5-1 and TRBJ2-5, with D perhaps matching TRBD1 (6 bases). Trimming cost V 0 bases and J 2 bases, with 11 bases left between them. The germline V gene has CDR1 SGHRS and CDR2 YFSETQ. The CDR3 length is 15 residues. CDR3 coding DNA: TGCGCCAGCAGCTTGGTGGGGGCCACACAAGAGACCCAGTACTTC. Protein: CASSLVGATQETQYF. The full variable domain, completed using reference TRBV5-1 and TRBJ2-5, is KAGVTQTPRYLIKTRGQQVTLSCSPISGHRSVSWYQQTPGQGLQFLFEYFSETQRNKGNFPGRFSGRQFSNSRSEMNVSTLELGDSALYLCASSLVGATQETQYFGPGTRLLVL.

This clonotype appeared many times. The CDR3 loop reads CSATCPTGWYEQYF. DNA for the CDR3: TGCAGTGCTACCTGCCCGACAGGGTGGTACGAGCAGTACTTC. The rearrangement uses TRBV20-1 and TRBJ2-7, with 7 bases fitting TRBD1. This CDR3 is built from 14 residues. J lost 4 bases, V lost 4 bases, and 10 bases had no gene match. Per the germline V gene, CDR1 is DFQATT and CDR2 is SNEGSKA (reference sequence).

This clonotype was seen only a few times. As DNA, the CDR3 is TGTGCCAGCAGCTTAAACGCAGGGGATTCTTCACCCCTCCACTTT. This codes for CASSLNAGDSSPLHF. This chain uses TRBV7-9 with TRBJ1-6; D may be TRBD1 (6 bases). The CDR3 sequence is 15 residues long. Per the germline V gene, CDR1 is SEHNR and CDR2 is FQNEAQ (reference sequence). Trimming shortened V by 2 bases and J by 9 bases, and 14 bases separated the two germline ends.

This clonotype was counted ten times or more. J is TRBJ2-1 and V is TRBV4-1; possibly TRBD1 for D (5 bases). The CDR3 contains 15 residues. Trimming stripped 0 bases from V and 4 bases from J, with 10 bases between. The germline V gene encodes CDR1 MGHRA and CDR2 YSYEKL. The CDR3 is CASSQDRQLYNEQFF. In nucleotides, the CDR3 is TGCGCCAGCAGCCAAGATCGACAGCTTTACAATGAGCAGTTCTTC.

The gene calls are TRBV29-1 and TRBJ1-1; maybe TRBD1 (6 bases). The CDR3 is 13 amino acids. In germline, CDR1 is SQVTM, CDR2 ANQGSEA. V was clipped by 5 bases and J by 4 bases, with 14 bases between them. The CDR3 is CSVQGILGTEAFF. CDR3 nucleotide sequence: TGCAGCGTTCAGGGGATTCTGGGCACTGAAGCTTTCTTT.

CDR3: CASSFRPRTYEQYF. The CDR3 DNA follows: TGTGCCAGCAGTTTCCGACCTCGGACCTACGAGCAGTACTTC. J is TRBJ2-7 and V is TRBV12-3 or TRBV12-4; no reliable D call. The V end lost 3 bases, the J end lost 2 bases, and 11 bases lay between the germline ends. CDR3 size: 14 residues.

This clonotype has more than one count but fewer than ten. The chain couples TRBV5-1 to TRBJ1-2; D uncertain. V lost 4 bases and J 2 bases, leaving 15 bases between the germline ends. The CDR3 is 15 amino acids. Germline assignment: CDR1 SGHRS and CDR2 YFSETQ. In nucleotides, the CDR3 is TGCGCCAGCAGCCTCCCCGGATCCGCAAACTATGGCTACACCTTC. Amino acids: CASSLPGSANYGYTF.

The V call is TRBV19, the J call TRBJ1-1, with D perhaps matching TRBD1 (5 bases). The CDR3 is made up of 13 amino acids. V lost 7 bases, J lost 0 bases, and 9 bases lay in between. The germline V gene encodes CDR1 LNHDA and CDR2 SQIVND (reference sequence). For the CDR3, the DNA is TGTGCCAGTACAGGACACTTGAACACTGAAGCTTTCTTT. Translation gives CASTGHLNTEAFF.